The 11 T cell receptor beta chains listed next were all sequenced from one sample in a study of blood T cell repertoires in COVID-19. Profiled with immunoSEQ multiplex PCR; TCRdb holds only in-frame clones, not every one. The sample records 9,500 to 13,000 clones, around four fifths being singletons. The specimen was peripheral blood. The receptors shown here come from a human donor in a cohort sampled during active COVID-19.

The J gene is TRBJ1-1, the V gene TRBV4-1; the D gene is possibly TRBD1 (5 bases). The germline V and J ends were trimmed by 1 base and 2 bases, with 11 bases remaining between them. Germline lookup yields CDR1 MGHRA and CDR2 YSYEKL. CDR3 size: 15 residues. The CDR3 coding sequence is TGCGCCAGCAGCCAAGGTGGGGGGGGAAACACTGAAGCTTTCTTT. As protein: CASSQGGGGNTEAFF.

The genes are TRBV10-3 and TRBJ2-3, with 7 bases aligning to TRBD2. This CDR3 has 14 amino acids. Per the germline V gene, CDR1 is ENHRY and CDR2 is SYGVKD. With 6 bases clipped from V and 5 bases from J, the junction kept 8 bases outside the gene matches. CDR3 loop: CAIRDGGNGDTQYF. The DNA for the CDR3 is TGTGCCATCAGGGACGGGGGGAACGGAGATACGCAGTATTTT.

The chain couples TRBV7-9 to TRBJ1-3; no clear D. The germline CDR1 and CDR2 sequences are SEHNR and FQNEAQ (reference sequence). This CDR3 has 10 amino acids. The ends were cut back, 4 bases at V and 12 bases at J, with 7 bases in the middle. The CDR3 spells CASSSLSIYF. The CDR3 DNA reads as TGTGCCAGCAGCTCACTTAGCATATATTTT. Full variable domain (missing parts from reference TRBV7-9 and TRBJ1-3): DTGVSQNPRHKITKRGQNVTFRCDPISEHNRLYWYRQTLGQGPEFLTYFQNEAQLEKSRLLSDRFSAERPKGSFSTLEIQRTEQGDSAMYLCASSSLSIYFGEGSWLTVV.

The genes are TRBV7-9 and TRBJ1-1; 7 bases agree with TRBD1. Germline CDR1 reads SEHNR; CDR2 reads FQNEAQ (reference sequence). The CDR3 sequence is 12 residues long. J lost 7 bases, V lost 5 bases, and 4 bases had no gene match. CDR3 region: CASSVQGIEAFF. CDR3 in DNA: TGTGCCAGCAGCGTACAGGGGATTGAAGCTTTCTTT.

The gene calls are TRBV19 and TRBJ1-5; D is ambiguous. V lost 1 base to trimming and J lost 3 bases, with 10 bases between them. Germline V gene lookup returns CDR1 LNHDA and CDR2 SQIVND (reference sequence). This CDR3 spans 15 amino acids. CDR3 bases: TGTGCCAGTAGTATAGCATCGGGGTACAATCAGCCCCAGCATTTT. Residues: CASSIASGYNQPQHF.

The V call is TRBV5-3, the J call TRBJ2-3; 10 nucleotides align to TRBD2. TRBV5-3 is an open reading frame, and its role is uncertain. Trimming removed 1 base from V and 4 bases from J; junction bases left unmatched: 18. This CDR3 has 20 amino acids. CDR3 nucleotides: TGTGCCAGAAGCTTGAAGATACGATCTTTCAGCGGGAGGGTTCCAGATACGCAGTATTTT. Protein: CARSLKIRSFSGRVPDTQYF.

This sequence joins TRBV5-1 and TRBJ2-2; 14 bases line up with TRBD2. Germline CDR1 is SGHRS and CDR2 is YFSETQ. CDR3 length: 18 amino acids. Losses at the gene ends were 5 bases for V and 4 bases for J; bases not matched to a gene: 10. The CDR3 nucleotides read TGCGCCAGCAGTCAGACGGGACTAGCGGGAGTGGGCACCGGGGAGCTGTTTTTT. Residues: CASSQTGLAGVGTGELFF.

The genes are TRBV9 and TRBJ2-1, with 8 bases fitting TRBD2. Trimming took 3 bases from V and 0 from J; bases not matched to a gene: 5. The CDR3 loop spans 16 amino acids. CDR1 and CDR2 (germline): SGDLS, YYNGEE. CDR3 DNA sequence: TGTGCCAGCAGCGCGATTAGCGGGAACTCCTACAATGAGCAGTTCTTC. As protein: CASSAISGNSYNEQFF.

V gene TRBV21-1 combines with J gene TRBJ1-2; the table gives TRBD1 as D, unverified against the DNA. TRBV21-1 is a recognized pseudogene. CDR3 length: 16 amino acids. The DNA of the CDR3 is TGTGCCAGCAGCAATTGCGACAGGGTTATTAACTATGGCTACACCTTC. Amino acids: CASSNCDRVINYGYTF.

The rearrangement links TRBV5-1 to TRBJ2-3, with 12 bases matching TRBD2. The V gene's germline CDR1 is SGHRS and CDR2 YFSETQ. V lost 7 bases, J lost 3 bases, and 3 bases stayed unmatched. The CDR3 contains 14 residues. The CDR3 DNA reads as TGCGCCAGCGCTAGCGGGAGGGTTACAGATACGCAGTATTTT. Residues: CASASGRVTDTQYF.

The chain uses TRBV9 and TRBJ2-3; 9 bases are a match to TRBD2. The V gene's germline CDR1 is SGDLS and CDR2 YYNGEE. V trimming: 5 bases; J trimming: 3 bases; junction bases outside the gene matches: 10. The CDR3 is 16 residues long. The CDR3 nucleotides read TGTGCCAGCAGTTCTCAGGGGGGACTAGCAACAGATACGCAGTATTTT. It encodes CASSSQGGLATDTQYF.